These 16 T cell receptor beta chains came from one sample sequenced in a study of blood T cell repertoires in COVID-19 (dated by TCRdb to the early 2020s). Libraries were made using the immunoSEQ multiplex PCR assay. As stored in TCRdb, this immuneACCESS dataset retains in-frame rearrangements with V and J assigned. A fraction of the clones does not appear; measured against another copy, unresolved V genes explain less than half of the discrepancy, and the remainder lacks a known reason. The sample has some 200,000 clones on record, 80% to 90% of them singletons. Of the sample, approximately 3.8% falls within the top ten clones. Sequenced input: PBMCs or T cells enriched from blood (not recorded which). All receptors come from a woman aged 18 to 35 in a cohort exposed to, infected with or recovered from COVID-19 (not recorded which).

This clone was found a few times. The chain combines TRBV27 with TRBJ2-1; the D gene is possibly TRBD2 (5 bases). Germline-derived CDR1 and CDR2 are MNHEY and SMNVEV (reference sequence). CDR3 length: 16 residues. V was shortened by 8 bases and J by 5 bases, with 22 bases between the two germline ends. The CDR3 coding sequence is TGTGCCAGCTCGGACTCAACGCCTCCGATGGACAATGAGCAGTTCTTC. Translated, it gives CASSDSTPPMDNEQFF.

The rearrangement joins TRBV2 to TRBJ1-2; D call uncertain. V was shortened by 4 bases and J by 1 base, with 4 bases between the two germline ends. Germline V gene sequence: CDR1 SNHLY, CDR2 FYNNEI. The CDR3 is 12 residues long. The CDR3: CASSASNYGYTF. In nucleotides, the CDR3 is TGTGCCAGCAGTGCCAGTAACTATGGCTACACCTTC. The whole variable domain, filled in from reference TRBV2 and TRBJ1-2, reads EPEVTQTPSHQVTQMGQEVILRCVPISNHLYFYWYRQILGQKVEFLVSFYNNEISEKSEIFDDQFSVERPDGSNFTLKIRSTKLEDSAMYFCASSASNYGYTFGSGTRLTVV.

V usage is TRBV28 and J usage is TRBJ1-2; D not certain. The CDR3 is 13 residues long. Trimming shortened V by 0 bases and J by 3 bases, and 5 bases separated the two germline ends. The germline V gene encodes CDR1 MDHEN and CDR2 SYDVKM. CDR3 coding DNA: TGTGCCAGCAGTTTATGGAGCGACTATGGCTACACCTTC. It is translated as CASSLWSDYGYTF.

The chain combines TRBV6-6 with TRBJ2-3, with D uncertain. Trimming left V 4 bases short and J 0 bases short, with 11 bases between. This CDR3 is built from 15 residues. Germline V gene data show CDR1 as MNHNY and CDR2 as SVGAGI (reference sequence). CDR3 nucleotide sequence: TGTGCCAGCAGTTCAACTGATACTAGCACAGATACGCAGTATTTT. Its protein is CASSSTDTSTDTQYF.

The sample holds one count of this clone. The chain is built from TRBV11-2 and TRBJ1-2, with D perhaps matching TRBD1 (6 bases). The V gene lost 1 base and the J gene lost 4 bases, with 10 bases spanning the gap. CDR1 SGHAT and CDR2 FQNNGV come from the germline V gene. This CDR3 contains 14 residues. CDR3 protein: CASSLGGPRYGYTF. For the CDR3, the DNA is TGTGCCAGCAGCTTAGGGGGGCCCCGCTATGGCTACACCTTC.

This chain connects TRBV3-1 (or the pseudogene TRBV3-2) to TRBJ2-5; 14 nucleotides line up with TRBD2. The CDR3 is 19 amino acids. The V gene end was trimmed by 6 bases and the J gene end by 4 bases; junction bases not matched to a gene: 16. Germline V lookup: CDR1 LGHDT, CDR2 YNNKEL (reference sequence). Here the CDR3 reads CASSPLSGTSGSLGETQYF. Written as DNA, the CDR3 is TGTGCCAGCAGTCCATTATCCGGGACTAGCGGGAGTCTAGGAGAGACCCAGTACTTC.

This chain uses TRBV19 with TRBJ2-7; TRBD1 might be the D (6 bases). The germline CDR1 and CDR2 sequences are LNHDA and SQIVND (reference sequence). This CDR3 contains 15 residues. V was trimmed by 5 bases and J by 3 bases, leaving 17 bases between them. Here the CDR3 DNA reads TGTGCCAGTAGTCCCCCGACAGGAACGTACTACGAGCAGTACTTC. Translated: CASSPPTGTYYEQYF.

V gene TRBV18 combines with J gene TRBJ1-1, with TRBD1 matching 7 bases. Trimming at V came to 6 bases and at J to 1 base, leaving 14 bases not matched to a gene. The length of the CDR3 is 17 residues. CDR1 and CDR2 from the germline V gene are KGHSH and LQKENI. CDR3 sequence reads: CASSLPPTGARNTEAFF. CDR3 sequence (DNA): TGTGCCAGCTCCTTACCACCCACAGGGGCGAGGAACACTGAAGCTTTCTTT.

In this sample, this clone turned up once. The chain is built from TRBV11-2 and TRBJ2-5, with 10 bases aligning to TRBD1. The CDR3 covers 16 residues. The germline CDR1 and CDR2 sequences are SGHAT and FQNNGV. J was trimmed by 5 bases and V by 0 bases; bases with no gene match: 6. CDR3 bases: TGTGCCAGCAGCTTAGAAGGGACAGGGGTTGGGGAGACCCAGTACTTC. Protein: CASSLEGTGVGETQYF.

This clone was observed once. V gene TRBV2 combines with J gene TRBJ1-2, with D tentatively TRBD1 (6 bases). The CDR3 runs to 13 residues. Trimming took 2 bases from V and 8 from J, leaving 12 bases between them. CDR1 is SNHLY, CDR2 FYNNEI, per germline. The CDR3 bases are TGTGCCAGCAGTGAAAACAGGGAGAGCGGCTACACCTTC. Translation: CASSENRESGYTF.

The chain carries TRBV6-5 and TRBJ1-2, with TRBD1 matching 10 bases. V was clipped by 7 bases and J by 4 bases; unmatched bases: 3. CDR3 length equals 13 residues. The germline gives CDR1 MNHEY, CDR2 SVGAGI. The CDR3 spells CASMTGGIYGYTF. CDR3 nucleotides: TGTGCCAGCATGACAGGGGGCATCTATGGCTACACCTTC.

V and J are TRBV6-5 and TRBJ1-5, with D possibly matching TRBD1 (5 bases). CDR3 size: 13 residues. With 6 bases removed from V and 3 bases from J, the gap between germline ends came to 9 bases. CDR1 and CDR2 from the germline V gene are MNHEY and SVGAGI. The CDR3 sequence: CASSGGINQPQHF. In nucleotides, the CDR3 is TGTGCCAGCAGCGGGGGGATCAATCAGCCCCAGCATTTT.

The CDR3: CASSRPGQGRGANVLTF. In DNA form, the CDR3 reads TGTGCCAGCAGTAGACCGGGACAGGGGAGAGGGGCCAACGTCCTGACTTTC. V and J are TRBV28 and TRBJ2-6, with 10 bases identical to TRBD1. Trimming at V came to 5 bases and at J to 4 bases, leaving 8 bases not matched to a gene. The CDR3 sequence is 17 residues long. Germline CDR1 MDHEN, CDR2 SYDVKM.

The V gene is TRBV18, the J gene TRBJ1-2; D uncertain. Trimming took off 1 base at V and 6 bases at J, with 12 bases between the two ends. CDR3 length equals 14 residues. The germline V gene has CDR1 KGHSH and CDR2 LQKENI. The CDR3 nucleotides are TGTGCCAGCTCACCACGTGTGGTGGCGGATGGCTACACCTTC. This gives the protein CASSPRVVADGYTF.

V is TRBV27 and J is TRBJ2-7, with D unresolved. Per germline, CDR1 MNHEY and CDR2 SMNVEV (reference sequence). Deletions cut 6 bases from V and 0 bases from J, with 15 bases between. The CDR3 contains 15 residues. The CDR3 is CASRREARNSYEQYF. The CDR3 bases are TGTGCCAGCAGAAGAGAAGCCAGGAACTCCTACGAGCAGTACTTC.

The chain is built from TRBV5-1 and TRBJ1-1; D call uncertain. The CDR3 spans 13 residues. Germline V gene sequence: CDR1 SGHRS, CDR2 YFSETQ. V lost 1 base to trimming and J lost 3 bases, with 7 bases between them. The chain's CDR3 is CASSLRGHTEAFF. DNA for the CDR3: TGCGCCAGCAGCTTGCGAGGGCACACTGAAGCTTTCTTT. The entire variable domain, with the rest obtained from reference TRBV5-1 and TRBJ1-1, is as follows: KAGVTQTPRYLIKTRGQQVTLSCSPISGHRSVSWYQQTPGQGLQFLFEYFSETQRNKGNFPGRFSGRQFSNSRSEMNVSTLELGDSALYLCASSLRGHTEAFFGQGTRLTVV.